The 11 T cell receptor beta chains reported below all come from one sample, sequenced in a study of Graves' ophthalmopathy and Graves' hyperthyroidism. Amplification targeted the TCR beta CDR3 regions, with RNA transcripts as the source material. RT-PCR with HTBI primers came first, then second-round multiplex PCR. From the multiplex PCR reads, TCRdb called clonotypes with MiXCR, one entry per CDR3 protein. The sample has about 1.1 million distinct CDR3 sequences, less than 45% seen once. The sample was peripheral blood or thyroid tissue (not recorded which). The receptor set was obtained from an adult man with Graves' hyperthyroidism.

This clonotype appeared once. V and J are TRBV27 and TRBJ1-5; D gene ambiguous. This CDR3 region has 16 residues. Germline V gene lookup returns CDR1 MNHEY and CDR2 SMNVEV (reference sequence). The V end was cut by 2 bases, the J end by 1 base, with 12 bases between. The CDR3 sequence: CASSLRQMGSNQPQHF. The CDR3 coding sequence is TGTGCCAGCAGTTTAAGGCAGATGGGCAGCAATCAGCCCCAGCATTTT.

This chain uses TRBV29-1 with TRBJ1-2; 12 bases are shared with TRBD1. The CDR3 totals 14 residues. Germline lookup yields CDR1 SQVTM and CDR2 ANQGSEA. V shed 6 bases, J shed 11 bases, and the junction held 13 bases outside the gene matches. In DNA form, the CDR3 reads TGCAGCGTGTCAGTAGGGACAGGGGGCTTAAGTTACACCTTC. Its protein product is CSVSVGTGGLSYTF.

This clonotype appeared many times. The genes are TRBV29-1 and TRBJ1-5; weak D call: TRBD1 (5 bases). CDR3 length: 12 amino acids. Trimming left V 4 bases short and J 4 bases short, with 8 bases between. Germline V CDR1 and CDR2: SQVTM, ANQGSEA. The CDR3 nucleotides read TGCAGCGTTGGACAGACGAATCAGCCCCAGCATTTT. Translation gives CSVGQTNQPQHF.

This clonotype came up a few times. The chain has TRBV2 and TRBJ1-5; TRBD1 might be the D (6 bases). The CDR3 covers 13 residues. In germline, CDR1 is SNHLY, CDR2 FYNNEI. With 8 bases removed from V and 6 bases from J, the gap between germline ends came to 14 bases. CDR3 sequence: CASGRGGTQPQHF. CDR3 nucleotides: TGTGCCAGCGGGAGGGGGGGCACTCAGCCCCAGCATTTT.

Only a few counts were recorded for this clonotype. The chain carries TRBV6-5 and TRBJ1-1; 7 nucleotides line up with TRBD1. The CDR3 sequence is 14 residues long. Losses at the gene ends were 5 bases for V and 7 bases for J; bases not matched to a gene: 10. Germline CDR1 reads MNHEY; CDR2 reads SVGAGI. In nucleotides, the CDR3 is TGTGCCAGCAGTCCCTTGCAGGGGGGCCTTGAAGCTTTCTTT. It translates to CASSPLQGGLEAFF.

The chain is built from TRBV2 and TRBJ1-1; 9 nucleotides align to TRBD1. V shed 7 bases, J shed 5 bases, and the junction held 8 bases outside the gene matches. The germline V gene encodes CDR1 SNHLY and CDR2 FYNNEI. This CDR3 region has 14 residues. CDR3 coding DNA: TGTGCCAGCACCCGGGACAGGGAGTCAACTGAAGCTTTCTTT. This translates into CASTRDRESTEAFF.

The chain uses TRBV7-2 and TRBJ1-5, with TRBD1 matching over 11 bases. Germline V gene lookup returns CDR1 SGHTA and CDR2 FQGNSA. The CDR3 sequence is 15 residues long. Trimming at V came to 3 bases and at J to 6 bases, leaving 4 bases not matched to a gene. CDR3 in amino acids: CASSFSGTGGQPQHF. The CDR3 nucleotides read TGTGCCAGCAGCTTCTCCGGGACAGGGGGTCAGCCCCAGCATTTT.

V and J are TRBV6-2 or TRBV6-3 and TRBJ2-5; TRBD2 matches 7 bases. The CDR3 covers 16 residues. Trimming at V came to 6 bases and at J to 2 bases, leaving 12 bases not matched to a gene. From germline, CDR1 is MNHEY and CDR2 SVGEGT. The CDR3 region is CASRIPSGEIQETQYF. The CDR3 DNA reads TGTGCCAGCAGAATACCGAGCGGGGAGATACAAGAGACCCAGTACTTC.

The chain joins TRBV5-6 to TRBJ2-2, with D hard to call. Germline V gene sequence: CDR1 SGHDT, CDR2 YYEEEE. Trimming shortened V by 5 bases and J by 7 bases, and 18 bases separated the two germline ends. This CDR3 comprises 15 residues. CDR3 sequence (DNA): TGTGCCAGCAGTTCCCCAAGGACGACGGGCGGGGAGCTGTTTTTT. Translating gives CASSSPRTTGGELFF.

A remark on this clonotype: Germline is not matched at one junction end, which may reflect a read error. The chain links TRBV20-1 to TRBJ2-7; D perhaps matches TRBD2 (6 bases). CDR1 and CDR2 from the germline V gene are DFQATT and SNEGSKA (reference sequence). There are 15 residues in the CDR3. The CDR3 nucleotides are TGCAGTGCTAGAGGGACGGGAGTGGTCACCGGGGAGCTGTACTTC. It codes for CSARGTGVVTGELYF.

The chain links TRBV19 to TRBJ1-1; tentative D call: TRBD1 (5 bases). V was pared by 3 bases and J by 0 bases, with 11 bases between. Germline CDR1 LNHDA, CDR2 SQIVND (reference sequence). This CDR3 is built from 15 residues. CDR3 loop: CASSITGTLNTEAFF. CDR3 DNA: TGTGCCAGTAGTATTACCGGGACCCTGAACACTGAAGCTTTCTTT. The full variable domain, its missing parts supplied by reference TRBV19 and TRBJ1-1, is DGGITQSPKYLFRKEGQNVTLSCEQNLNHDAMYWYRQDPGQGLRLIYYSQIVNDFQKGDIAEGYSVSREKKESFPLTVTSAQKNPTAFYLCASSITGTLNTEAFFGQGTRLTVV.